Following are 15 T cell receptor beta chains from one sample sequenced in a study of blood T cells in healthy people across ages. Together with a sample-barcoded 5' primer, a J-beta primer mix was included in a second PCR lasting 7 to 11 cycles. TCRdb fed the 5' RACE reads into MiXCR, producing one record per CDR3 protein. This table has about 1 million distinct CDR3 sequences, under 45% appearing once. The sequenced sample was blood. These receptor sequences come from a woman in her sixties or seventies in good health.

This chain connects TRBV20-1 to TRBJ2-1, with D unresolved. CDR3 length equals 13 residues. Deletions cut 6 bases from V and 10 bases from J, with 19 bases between. Germline V lookup: CDR1 DFQATT, CDR2 SNEGSKA (reference sequence). This CDR3 is CSAPPLDFGEQFF. CDR3 DNA: TGCAGTGCCCCTCCCCTAGATTTCGGAGAGCAGTTCTTC.

The chain is built from TRBV5-1 and TRBJ2-5, with 7 bases identical to TRBD1. The CDR3 spans 15 residues. CDR1 and CDR2 (germline): SGHRS, YFSETQ. The J segment lost 4 bases and the V segment lost 4 bases, leaving 10 bases of the junction unmatched. DNA for the CDR3: TGCGCCAGCAGCCTGACAGGGATGAAGGTAGAGACCCAGTACTTC. This encodes CASSLTGMKVETQYF.

The rearrangement links TRBV20-1 to TRBJ2-1; possible D gene TRBD1, 5 bases. The CDR3 spans 14 residues. Per germline, CDR1 DFQATT and CDR2 SNEGSKA (reference sequence). With 1 base removed from V and 4 bases from J, the gap between germline ends came to 11 bases. The CDR3 DNA sequence: TGCAGTGCTAGAGCCAGGGAAGGGTACAATGAGCAGTTCTTC. Protein product: CSARAREGYNEQFF.

V usage is TRBV20-1 and J usage is TRBJ2-7; TRBD1 might be the D (6 bases). Trimming left V 0 bases short and J 2 bases short, with 14 bases between. Germline CDR1 is DFQATT and CDR2 is SNEGSKA (reference sequence). CDR3 length: 15 residues. The CDR3 spells CSARDIGGQTYEQYF. The CDR3 DNA reads TGCAGTGCTAGAGATATAGGGGGACAAACCTACGAGCAGTACTTC.

The chain uses TRBV12-3 or TRBV12-4 and TRBJ1-2; D ambiguous. The length of the CDR3 is 14 residues. V was cut by 3 bases and J by 6 bases, with 14 bases left in between. This chain's CDR3 is CASSLGDYEDGYTF. The DNA for the CDR3 is TGTGCCAGCAGTTTGGGAGACTATGAGGATGGCTACACCTTC.

The chain combines TRBV11-2 with TRBJ2-7; 9 bases line up with TRBD1. The CDR3 is 16 residues long. The V gene's germline CDR1 is SGHAT and CDR2 FQNNGV. V shed 4 bases, J shed 5 bases, and the junction held 12 bases outside the gene matches. CDR3 region: CASSSLRGTGIHEQYF. The CDR3 bases are TGTGCCAGCAGCTCTCTTCGCGGGACAGGGATCCACGAGCAGTACTTC. The full variable domain, its missing parts supplied by reference TRBV11-2 and TRBJ2-7, is EAGVAQSPRYKIIEKRQSVAFWCNPISGHATLYWYQQILGQGPKLLIQFQNNGVVDDSQLPKDRFSAERLKGVDSTLKIQPAKLEDSAVYLCASSSLRGTGIHEQYFGPGTRLTVT.

This clonotype was seen only a few times. This rearrangement joins TRBV6-1 to TRBJ2-1; 7 positions match TRBD2. Germline CDR1 reads MNHNS; CDR2 reads SASEGT. Losses at the gene ends were 4 bases for V and 9 bases for J; bases not matched to a gene: 6. This CDR3 has 13 residues. CDR3 sequence reads: CASSVGGVGEQFF. The CDR3 nucleotides read TGTGCCAGCAGTGTGGGAGGGGTGGGTGAGCAGTTCTTC.

This clonotype has a handful of counts. The V call is TRBV7-2, the J call TRBJ2-5; 7 bases align to TRBD2. The CDR3 totals 14 residues. Germline loops: CDR1 SGHTA, CDR2 FQGNSA. The trim removed 3 bases at V and 4 bases at J, leaving 5 bases unmatched. This CDR3 is CASSFGRERETQYF. The CDR3 nucleotides are TGTGCCAGCAGCTTTGGGCGGGAGCGAGAGACCCAGTACTTC.

This clonotype was seen a few times. The rearrangement joins TRBV3-1 to TRBJ2-2; TRBD2 agrees at 7 bases. V dropped 3 bases and J dropped 1; count of bases not matched to a gene: 17. Germline CDR1 reads LGHDT; CDR2 reads YNNKEL (reference sequence). The CDR3 totals 20 residues. The CDR3 region has the DNA TGTGCCAGCAGCCACAAGATCCACAGACTAGCCCCTCAGAACACCGGGGAGCTGTTTTTT. This gives the protein CASSHKIHRLAPQNTGELFF.

The V gene is TRBV5-1, the J gene TRBJ2-1, with a weak D call TRBD1 (6 bases). V dropped 4 bases and J dropped 2 bases, with 19 bases sitting between them. Germline loops: CDR1 SGHRS, CDR2 YFSETQ. This CDR3 is built from 17 residues. The DNA of the CDR3 is TGCGCCAGCAGCCTACAAGTGAGGGGACAACCCTACAATGAGCAGTTCTTC. It specifies CASSLQVRGQPYNEQFF.

This clonotype was seen ten or more times. V and J are TRBV27 and TRBJ2-5, with 11 nucleotides matching TRBD2. The CDR3 is made up of 17 amino acids. The junction had 4 bases not matched to a gene; V was cut back by 1 base and J by 0 bases. Germline V gives CDR1 MNHEY, CDR2 SMNVEV (reference sequence). DNA for the CDR3: TGTGCCAGCAGTTTATACGCTAGCGGGAGGTACCAAGAGACCCAGTACTTC. Its translation is CASSLYASGRYQETQYF.

This sequence joins TRBV4-2 and TRBJ1-1; no clear D gene. The CDR3 length is 14 residues. The germline V and J ends were trimmed by 1 base and 10 bases, with 16 bases remaining between them. CDR1 and CDR2 from the germline V gene are LGHNA and YNFKEQ. CDR3 in amino acids: CASSQGRAESGAFF. CDR3 DNA: TGTGCCAGCAGCCAAGGAAGGGCGGAGAGTGGAGCTTTCTTT.

This sequence joins TRBV2 and TRBJ2-7; possibly TRBD2 for D (6 bases). V was clipped by 1 base and J by 5 bases, with 12 bases between them. CDR1 and CDR2 from the germline V gene are SNHLY and FYNNEI. This CDR3 is 14 amino acids long. The CDR3 DNA reads as TGTGCCAGCAGTGAAGTGGCGGGATCGAACGAGCAGTACTTC. Translating gives CASSEVAGSNEQYF.

J is TRBJ1-1 and V is TRBV4-1; D might be TRBD1 (6 bases). Deletions cut 5 bases from V and 4 bases from J, with 20 bases between. CDR3 length: 16 residues. Germline V gene data show CDR1 as MGHRA and CDR2 as YSYEKL. CDR3 DNA sequence: TGCGCCAGCAGCTCCCCGTGGGGCAGGGGTATCACTGAAGCTTTCTTT. The encoded protein is CASSSPWGRGITEAFF.

Ten or more counts support this clonotype. V gene TRBV9 combines with J gene TRBJ2-7, with TRBD1 identical over 7 bases. The V gene end was trimmed by 0 bases and the J gene end by 3 bases; junction bases not matched to a gene: 6. The germline V gene encodes CDR1 SGDLS and CDR2 YYNGEE. The CDR3 is 15 amino acids. CDR3 in DNA: TGTGCCAGCAGCGTAGATACAGGGGATTACTACGAGCAGTACTTC. Residues: CASSVDTGDYYEQYF.